The present entry profiles one T cell receptor beta chain with its context. Its antigen is undetermined. The method was immunoSEQ multiplex PCR; TCRdb's version includes in-frame clones alone and lacks a portion of them. Counted here are around 79,000 clones, 80% occurring once; the ten biggest clones make up 15% to 20%. This record belongs to a study of T cells in localized non-small cell lung cancer. Points from the study as a whole: Appearance in adjacent lung was seen for a median around 61 of the top 100 tumor clones.

Trimming cost V 5 bases and J 3 bases, with 19 bases left between them. CDR1 and CDR2 from the germline V gene are LNHDA and SQIVND (reference sequence). There are 16 residues in the CDR3. The TCR was taken from a man aged 40-75 years with stage II squamous cell lung carcinoma. Sequencing used PBMCs, obtained before any cancer treatment. This rearrangement joins TRBV19 to TRBJ1-1; D is undetermined. CDR3 region: CASSGSGITKDTEAFF. CDR3 coding DNA: TGTGCCAGTAGTGGATCCGGGATCACTAAGGACACTGAAGCTTTCTTT.